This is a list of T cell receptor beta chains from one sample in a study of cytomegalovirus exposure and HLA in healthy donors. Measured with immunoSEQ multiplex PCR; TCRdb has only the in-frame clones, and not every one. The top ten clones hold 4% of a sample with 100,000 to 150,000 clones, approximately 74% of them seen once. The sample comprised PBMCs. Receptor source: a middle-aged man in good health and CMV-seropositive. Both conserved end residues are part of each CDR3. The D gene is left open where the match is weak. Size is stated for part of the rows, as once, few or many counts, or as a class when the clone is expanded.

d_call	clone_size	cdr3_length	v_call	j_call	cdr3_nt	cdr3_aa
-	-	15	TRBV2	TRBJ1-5	TGTGCCAGCAGTGGGTCAGCGTTTAGCAATCAGCCCCAGCATTTT	CASSGSAFSNQPQHF
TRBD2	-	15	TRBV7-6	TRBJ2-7	TGTGCCAGCAGCTTTGGCAGCGGGAGCTCCTACGAGCAGTACTTC	CASSFGSGSSYEQYF
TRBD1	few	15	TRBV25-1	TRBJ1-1	TGTGCCAGCACCCGAACGGCAGGGGGCGAGACTGAAGCTTTCTTT	CASTRTAGGETEAFF
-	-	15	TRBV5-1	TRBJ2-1	TGCGCCAGCAGCTTAGGATCGGGACTTATCAATGAGCAGTTCTTC	CASSLGSGLINEQFF
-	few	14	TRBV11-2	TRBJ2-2	TGTGCCAGCAACAAGGGGGGGTCCCCCGGGGAGCTGTTTTTT	CASNKGGSPGELFF
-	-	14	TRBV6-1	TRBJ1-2	TGTGCCAGCAGTGGAAAAGCGGGGATCTATGGCTACACCTTC	CASSGKAGIYGYTF
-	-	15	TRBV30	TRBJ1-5	TGTGCCTGGAGTGTCGAGACAAATAGCAATCAGCCCCAGCATTTT	CAWSVETNSNQPQHF
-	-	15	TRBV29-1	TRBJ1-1	TGCAGCGTTGAAGGAAGGTTGAGGGTGAACACTGAAGCTTTCTTT	CSVEGRLRVNTEAFF
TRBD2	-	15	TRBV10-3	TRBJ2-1	TGTGCCATCAGCGCCGGGGGGGGCTCCTACAATGAGCAGTTCTTC	CAISAGGGSYNEQFF
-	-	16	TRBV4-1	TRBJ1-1	TGCGCCAGCAGCCAAGATCGAGGGATCCGGGTCACTGAAGCTTTCTTT	CASSQDRGIRVTEAFF